Listed below are T cell receptor beta chains from one sample, sequenced in a study of identical twins' blood T cells. MiXCR, run by TCRdb on the 5' RACE reads, gives a single entry per CDR3 protein. The table lists hundreds of thousands of distinct CDR3 sequences, 28% of them singletons, with 5.5% to 7% in the top ten. The sample was PBMCs. These receptors originate from a woman between 18 and 50 years old in good health. Both conserved end residues are part of each CDR3. D genes are given only for firm matches.

j_call: TRBJ1-1; d_call: TRBD1; v_call: TRBV25-1; cdr3_aa: CASSERANRGSAAFF
j_call: TRBJ2-3; d_call: TRBD2; v_call: TRBV7-8; cdr3_aa: CASSLELAGETDTQYF
j_call: TRBJ2-6; d_call: NA; v_call: TRBV4-2; cdr3_aa: CASSYPGTSGANVLTF
j_call: TRBJ1-1; d_call: NA; v_call: TRBV7-2; cdr3_aa: CASSLAGADTEAFF
j_call: TRBJ2-1; d_call: TRBD1; v_call: TRBV13; cdr3_aa: CASSSLGQGRGNEQFF
j_call: TRBJ2-7; d_call: TRBD2; v_call: TRBV4-2; cdr3_aa: CASSQEFIGTTTGEQYF
j_call: TRBJ1-1; d_call: NA; v_call: TRBV7-9; cdr3_aa: CAGDGGGTEAFF
j_call: TRBJ2-1; d_call: NA; v_call: TRBV7-9; cdr3_aa: CASSPQTISWGQFF
j_call: TRBJ1-5; d_call: NA; v_call: TRBV28; cdr3_aa: CASSLPPKQPQHF
j_call: TRBJ1-2; d_call: NA; v_call: TRBV6-5; cdr3_aa: CATDAGQGLFYGYTF
j_call: TRBJ2-7; d_call: NA; v_call: TRBV9; cdr3_aa: CASSDGPGSYEQYF
j_call: TRBJ2-2; d_call: TRBD2; v_call: TRBV6-5; cdr3_aa: CASSSKSGGTTNTGELFF
j_call: TRBJ1-1; d_call: TRBD1; v_call: TRBV10-3; cdr3_aa: CAITHDRGRQAFF
j_call: TRBJ2-3; d_call: NA; v_call: TRBV20-1; cdr3_aa: CSAQGYPLSTDTQYF
j_call: TRBJ1-2; d_call: NA; v_call: TRBV9; cdr3_aa: CASSLEGGPNYGCTF
j_call: TRBJ1-2; d_call: NA; v_call: TRBV20-1; cdr3_aa: CSARDSERFYGYTF
j_call: TRBJ2-1; d_call: NA; v_call: TRBV20-1; cdr3_aa: CSAKSGAFLSEQFF
j_call: TRBJ2-1; d_call: NA; v_call: TRBV7-9; cdr3_aa: CASSLTRVDNEQFF
j_call: TRBJ2-2; d_call: NA; v_call: TRBV5-1; cdr3_aa: CANTRTANTGELFF
j_call: TRBJ1-1; d_call: NA; v_call: TRBV29-1; cdr3_aa: CSVERPRGSYGTEAFF
j_call: TRBJ2-1; d_call: TRBD2; v_call: TRBV10-3; cdr3_aa: CAISESGTSGYNEQFF
j_call: TRBJ2-1; d_call: TRBD2; v_call: TRBV24-1; cdr3_aa: CATSTAGGNNEQFF
j_call: TRBJ1-1; d_call: NA; v_call: TRBV2; cdr3_aa: CASFEELNTEAFF
j_call: TRBJ2-1; d_call: NA; v_call: TRBV11-2; cdr3_aa: CASSLSKNSEQFF
j_call: TRBJ1-2; d_call: NA; v_call: TRBV20-1; cdr3_aa: CSASIPGYYYGYTF
j_call: TRBJ2-1; d_call: TRBD2; v_call: TRBV6-2/TRBV6-3; cdr3_aa: CASSRGDFHNEQFF
j_call: TRBJ2-1; d_call: TRBD2; v_call: TRBV9; cdr3_aa: CASSVDPAGFNEQFF
j_call: TRBJ1-1; d_call: NA; v_call: TRBV7-9; cdr3_aa: CASTHLRGNTEAFF
j_call: TRBJ1-1; d_call: NA; v_call: TRBV29-1; cdr3_aa: CSVRNRAAWGTEAFF
j_call: TRBJ1-2; d_call: NA; v_call: TRBV6-2/TRBV6-3; cdr3_aa: CASSALDGNYGYTF
j_call: TRBJ1-1; d_call: NA; v_call: TRBV7-9; cdr3_aa: CASSQQGGDTEAFF
j_call: TRBJ1-1; d_call: NA; v_call: TRBV7-9; cdr3_aa: CASSLEIGDLGRAFF
j_call: TRBJ2-2; d_call: NA; v_call: TRBV20-1; cdr3_aa: CSARAGAGELFF
j_call: TRBJ1-2; d_call: NA; v_call: TRBV20-1; cdr3_aa: CSAQSRFKNYGYTF
j_call: TRBJ1-4; d_call: NA; v_call: TRBV6-1; cdr3_aa: CASSGTGLRSIKLFF
j_call: TRBJ1-6; d_call: NA; v_call: TRBV6-5; cdr3_aa: CASSDRDNSPLHF
j_call: TRBJ1-2; d_call: TRBD1; v_call: TRBV9; cdr3_aa: CASSKYRGSYGYTF
j_call: TRBJ1-6; d_call: NA; v_call: TRBV13; cdr3_aa: CASGQGVGSSPLHF
j_call: TRBJ1-5; d_call: NA; v_call: TRBV20-1; cdr3_aa: CSAPSPKTSSNQPQHF
j_call: TRBJ2-2; d_call: TRBD1; v_call: TRBV19; cdr3_aa: CASGDRGFTGELFF
j_call: TRBJ1-1; d_call: NA; v_call: TRBV29-1; cdr3_aa: CSSSNLRGTAMNTEAFF
j_call: TRBJ2-4; d_call: NA; v_call: TRBV29-1; cdr3_aa: CSVARPDIQYF
j_call: TRBJ2-2; d_call: NA; v_call: TRBV7-6; cdr3_aa: CASSFGHDRELFF
j_call: TRBJ1-1; d_call: TRBD1; v_call: TRBV20-1; cdr3_aa: CSASGTDTAPEAFF
j_call: TRBJ2-7; d_call: NA; v_call: TRBV4-3; cdr3_aa: CASSQAPQTVYEQYF
j_call: TRBJ1-5; d_call: NA; v_call: TRBV12-3/TRBV12-4; cdr3_aa: CASSLGKKGPQHF
j_call: TRBJ1-3; d_call: TRBD1; v_call: TRBV12-3/TRBV12-4; cdr3_aa: CASSKTGTERNTIYF